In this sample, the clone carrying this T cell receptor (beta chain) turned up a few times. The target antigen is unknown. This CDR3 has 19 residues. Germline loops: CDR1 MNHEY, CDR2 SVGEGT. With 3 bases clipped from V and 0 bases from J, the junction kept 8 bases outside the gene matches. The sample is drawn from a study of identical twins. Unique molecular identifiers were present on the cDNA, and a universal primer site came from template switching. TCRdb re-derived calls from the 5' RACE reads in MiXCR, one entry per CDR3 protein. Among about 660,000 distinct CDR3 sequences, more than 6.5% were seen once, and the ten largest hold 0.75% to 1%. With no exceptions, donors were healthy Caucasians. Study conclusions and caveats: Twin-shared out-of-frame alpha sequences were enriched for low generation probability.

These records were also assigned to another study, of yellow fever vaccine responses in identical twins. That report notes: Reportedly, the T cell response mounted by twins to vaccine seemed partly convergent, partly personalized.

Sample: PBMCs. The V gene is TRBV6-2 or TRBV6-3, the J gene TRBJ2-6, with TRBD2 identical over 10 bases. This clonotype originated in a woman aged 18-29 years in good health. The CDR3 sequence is CASSYELGTSDSGANVLTF. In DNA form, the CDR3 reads TGTGCCAGCAGTTATGAATTGGGGACTAGCGACTCTGGGGCCAACGTCCTGACTTTC.